This T cell receptor beta chain stems from a study of cytomegalovirus exposure and HLA in healthy donors. Study as a whole: A prior analysis found 117 million unique TCR beta sequences from around 180 million T cells. Study results and limitations: Later analysis suggested links between common viral pathogens and several top significant clusters.

PCR involved 60 Vbeta and 13 Jbeta primers. The assay was immunoSEQ multiplex PCR, and TCRdb's table has in-frame clones only and misses some. The data show some 120,000 clones, under 85% seen once. About this clone itself: What it binds is unknown.

J was trimmed by 4 bases and V by 1 base; bases with no gene match: 8. CDR3 length: 16 amino acids. The germline V gene encodes CDR1 SGHDT and CDR2 YYEEEE. The sample taken for sequencing was PBMCs. This TCR was sampled from a man aged 25-45 years in good health and CMV-seronegative. The rearrangement uses TRBV5-6 and TRBJ2-3, with 8 bases fitting TRBD2. The CDR3 sequence: CASSLWSGGSPDTQYF. The CDR3 DNA reads as TGTGCCAGCAGCTTGTGGTCGGGAGGGTCCCCAGATACGCAGTATTTT.